The subject of this entry is one T cell receptor beta chain. Its antigen is as yet unknown. Time point denoted: week 35, safety follow-up. Each vaccine dose was 300 ug of mutant IDH1 20-mer peptide, with topical imiquimod. The data belong to a study of a mutant IDH1 vaccine in newly diagnosed glioma. Study background: Vaccination followed radiotherapy alone by 4-6 weeks, or accompanied temozolomide cycles. There were about 60% males and 37.5% females among treated patients, whose mean age was about 40 years. The study, taken as a whole, reports: A vaccine-induced immune response developed in about 93% of the patients.

Measured with immunoSEQ multiplex PCR; TCRdb has only the in-frame clones, and not every one. The sample carries about 68,000 clones, around 82% recorded once. V lost 3 bases to trimming and J lost 6 bases; unmatched junction nucleotides: 10. The germline V gene encodes CDR1 LNHDA and CDR2 SQIVND (reference sequence). This CDR3 region has 15 residues. The sequences come from PBMCs, collected from a glioma patient whose treatment included an IDH1 peptide vaccine. This TCR came from a man between 18 and 35 years old with glioma. The J gene is TRBJ1-2, the V gene TRBV19; the match to TRBD1 covers 7 bases. The CDR3 is CASSMERQGTHGYTF. The CDR3 coding sequence is TGTGCCAGTAGTATGGAGCGACAGGGAACTCATGGCTACACCTTC.